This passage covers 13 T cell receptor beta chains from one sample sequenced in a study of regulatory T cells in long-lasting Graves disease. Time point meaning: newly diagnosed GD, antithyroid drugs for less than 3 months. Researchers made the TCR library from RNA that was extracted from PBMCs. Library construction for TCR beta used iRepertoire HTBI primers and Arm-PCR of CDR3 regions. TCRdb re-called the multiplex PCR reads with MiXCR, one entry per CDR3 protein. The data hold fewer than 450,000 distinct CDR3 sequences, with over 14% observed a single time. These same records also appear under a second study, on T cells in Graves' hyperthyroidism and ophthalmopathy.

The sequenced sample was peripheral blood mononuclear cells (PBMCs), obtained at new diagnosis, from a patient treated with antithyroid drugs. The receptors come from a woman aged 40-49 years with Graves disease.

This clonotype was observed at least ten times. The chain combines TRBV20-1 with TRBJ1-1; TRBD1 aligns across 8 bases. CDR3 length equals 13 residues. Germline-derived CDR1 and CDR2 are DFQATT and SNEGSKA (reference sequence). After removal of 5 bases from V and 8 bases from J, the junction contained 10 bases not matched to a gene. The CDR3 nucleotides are TGCAGTGCTCCGAGGACAGGGAGGAGAGAAGCTTTCTTT. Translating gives CSAPRTGRREAFF.

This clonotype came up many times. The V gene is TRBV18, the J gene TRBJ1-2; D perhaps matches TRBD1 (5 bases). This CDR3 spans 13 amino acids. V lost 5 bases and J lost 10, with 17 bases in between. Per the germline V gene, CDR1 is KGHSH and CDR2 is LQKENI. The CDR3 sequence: CASSAGGKLYYTF. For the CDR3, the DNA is TGTGCCAGCTCAGCCGGGGGAAAACTCTACTACACCTTC.

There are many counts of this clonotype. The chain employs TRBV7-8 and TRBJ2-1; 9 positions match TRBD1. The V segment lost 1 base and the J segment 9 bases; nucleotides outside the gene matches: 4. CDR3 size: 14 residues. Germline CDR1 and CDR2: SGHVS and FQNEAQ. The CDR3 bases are TGTGCCAGCAGCTTAGTGGGACAGGGTTTTGAGCAGTTCTTC. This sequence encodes CASSLVGQGFEQFF.

As DNA, the CDR3 is TGCAGTGCTCAGGGGGCGGGAGGCCGCGGTGCTCCTAGCACAGATACGCAGTATTTT. Protein: CSAQGAGGRGAPSTDTQYF. The genes are TRBV20-1 and TRBJ2-3, with D perhaps given as TRBD1 or TRBD2 (8 bases each). The CDR3 has 19 residues. V lost 5 bases and J 0 bases, leaving 27 bases between the germline ends. The germline V gene encodes CDR1 DFQATT and CDR2 SNEGSKA (reference sequence).

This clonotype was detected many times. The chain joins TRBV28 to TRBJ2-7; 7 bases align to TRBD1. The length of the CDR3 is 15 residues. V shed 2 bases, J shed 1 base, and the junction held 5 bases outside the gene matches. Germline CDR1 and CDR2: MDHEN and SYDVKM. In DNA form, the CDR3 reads TGTGCCAGCAGTTTACCTCCGGGACAGTCCTACGAGCAGTACTTC. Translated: CASSLPPGQSYEQYF.

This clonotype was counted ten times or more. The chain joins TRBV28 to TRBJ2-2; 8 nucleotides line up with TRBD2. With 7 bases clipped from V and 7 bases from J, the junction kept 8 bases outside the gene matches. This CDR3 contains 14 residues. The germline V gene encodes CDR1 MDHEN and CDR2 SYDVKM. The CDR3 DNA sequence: TGTGCCAGCATTTGGCGGGGGGCGGGCGGGGAGCTGTTTTTT. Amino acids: CASIWRGAGGELFF. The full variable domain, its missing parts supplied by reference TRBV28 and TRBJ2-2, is DVKVTQSSRYLVKRTGEKVFLECVQDMDHENMFWYRQDPGLGLRLIYFSYDVKMKEKGDIPEGYSVSREKKERFSLILESASTNQTSMYLCASIWRGAGGELFFGEGSRLTVL.

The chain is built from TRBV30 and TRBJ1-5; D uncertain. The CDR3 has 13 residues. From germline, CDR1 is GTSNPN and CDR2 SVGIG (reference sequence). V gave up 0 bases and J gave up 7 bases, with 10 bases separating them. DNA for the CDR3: TGTGCCTGGAGTGTAAGTTCGGCCCAGCCCCAGCATTTT. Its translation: CAWSVSSAQPQHF.

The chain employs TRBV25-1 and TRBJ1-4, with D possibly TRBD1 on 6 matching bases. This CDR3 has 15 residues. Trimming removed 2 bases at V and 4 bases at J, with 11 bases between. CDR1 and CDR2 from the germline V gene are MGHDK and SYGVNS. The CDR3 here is CASSEPRGLNEKLFF. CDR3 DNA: TGTGCCAGCAGTGAACCCCGGGGGCTTAATGAAAAACTGTTTTTT. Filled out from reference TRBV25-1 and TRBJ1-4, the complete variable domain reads EADIYQTPRYLVIGTGKKITLECSQTMGHDKMYWYQQDPGMELHLIHYSYGVNSTEKGDLSSESTVSRIRTEHFPLTLESARPSHTSQYLCASSEPRGLNEKLFFGSGTQLSVL.

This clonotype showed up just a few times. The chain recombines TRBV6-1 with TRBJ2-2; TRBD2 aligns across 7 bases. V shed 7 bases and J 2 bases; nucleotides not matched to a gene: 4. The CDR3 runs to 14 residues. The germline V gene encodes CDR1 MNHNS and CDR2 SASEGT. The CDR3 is CASKREANTGELFF. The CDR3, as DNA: TGTGCCAGCAAACGGGAGGCCAACACCGGGGAGCTGTTTTTT.

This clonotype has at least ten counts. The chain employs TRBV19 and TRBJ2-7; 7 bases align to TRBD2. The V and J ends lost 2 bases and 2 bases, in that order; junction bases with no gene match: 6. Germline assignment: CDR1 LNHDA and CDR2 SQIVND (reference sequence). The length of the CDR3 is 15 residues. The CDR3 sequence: CASSIPGGGTYEQYF. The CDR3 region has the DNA TGTGCCAGTAGTATACCGGGAGGTGGTACCTACGAGCAGTACTTC.

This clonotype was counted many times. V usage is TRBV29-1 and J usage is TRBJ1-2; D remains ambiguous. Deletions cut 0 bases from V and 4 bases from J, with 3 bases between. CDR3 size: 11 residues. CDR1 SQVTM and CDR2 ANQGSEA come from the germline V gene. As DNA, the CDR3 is TGCAGCGTTGAAGAGGGCTATGGCTACACCTTC. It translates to CSVEEGYGYTF.

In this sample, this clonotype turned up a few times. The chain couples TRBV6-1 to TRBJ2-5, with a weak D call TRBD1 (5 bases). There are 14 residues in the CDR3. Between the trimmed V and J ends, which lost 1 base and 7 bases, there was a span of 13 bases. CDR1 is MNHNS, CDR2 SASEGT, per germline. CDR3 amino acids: CASSEGGLIGTQYF. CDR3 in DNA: TGTGCCAGCAGTGAAGGGGGCCTTATAGGGACCCAGTACTTC.

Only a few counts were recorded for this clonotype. CDR3 sequence (DNA): TGTGCCATCAGGGAAGGACAGGGTACTGGAAACACCATATATTTT. Amino acids: CAIREGQGTGNTIYF. The chain recombines TRBV10-3 with TRBJ1-3; the match to TRBD1 covers 8 bases. J lost 2 bases, V lost 6 bases, and 6 bases had no gene match. The germline CDR1 and CDR2 sequences are ENHRY and SYGVKD. The CDR3 has 15 residues.